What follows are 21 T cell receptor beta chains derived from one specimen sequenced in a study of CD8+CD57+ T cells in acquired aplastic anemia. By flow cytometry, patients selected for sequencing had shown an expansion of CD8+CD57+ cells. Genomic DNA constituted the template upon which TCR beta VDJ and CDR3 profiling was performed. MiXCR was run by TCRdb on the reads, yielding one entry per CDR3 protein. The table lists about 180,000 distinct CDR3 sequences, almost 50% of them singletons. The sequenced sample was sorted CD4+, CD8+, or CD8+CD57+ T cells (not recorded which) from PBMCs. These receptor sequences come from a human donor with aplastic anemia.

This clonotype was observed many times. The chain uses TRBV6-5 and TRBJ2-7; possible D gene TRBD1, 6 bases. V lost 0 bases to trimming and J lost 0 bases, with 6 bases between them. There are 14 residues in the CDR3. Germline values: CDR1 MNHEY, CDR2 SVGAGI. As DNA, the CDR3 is TGTGCCAGCAGTTACTCGGACAGCTCCTACGAGCAGTACTTC. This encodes CASSYSDSSYEQYF.

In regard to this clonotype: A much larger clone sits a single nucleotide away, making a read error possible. CDR3 bases: TGCGTCAGCAGCAAACGACAGGGAGAGTATACAGATACGCAGTATTTT. As protein: CVSSKRQGEYTDTQYF. This rearrangement joins TRBV5-1 to TRBJ2-3, with TRBD1 matching over 7 bases. In germline, CDR1 is SGHRS, CDR2 YFSETQ. This CDR3 spans 16 amino acids. Full variable domain (missing parts from reference TRBV5-1 and TRBJ2-3): KAGVTQTPRYLIKTRGQQVTLSCSPISGHRSVSWYQQTPGQGLQFLFEYFSETQRNKGNFPGRFSGRQFSNSRSEMNVSTLELGDSALYLCVSSKRQGEYTDTQYFGPGTRLTVL.

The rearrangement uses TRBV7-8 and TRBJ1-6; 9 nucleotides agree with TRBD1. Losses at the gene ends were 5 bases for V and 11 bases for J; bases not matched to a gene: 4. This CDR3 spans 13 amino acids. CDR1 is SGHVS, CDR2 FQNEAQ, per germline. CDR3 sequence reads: CASSTGQGPPLHF. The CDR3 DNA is TGTGCCAGCAGCACGGGACAGGGACCACCCCTCCACTTT.

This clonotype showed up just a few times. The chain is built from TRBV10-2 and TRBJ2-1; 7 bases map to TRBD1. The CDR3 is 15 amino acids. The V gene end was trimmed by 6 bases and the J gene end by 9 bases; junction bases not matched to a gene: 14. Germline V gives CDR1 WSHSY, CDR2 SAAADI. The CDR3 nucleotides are TGCGCCAGCAGAGCAGGGACAGCGCCCCGCTTTGAGCAGTTCTTC. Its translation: CASRAGTAPRFEQFF.

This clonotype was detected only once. This CDR3 is CAWRCGGVYNEQFF. In DNA, the CDR3 is TGTGCCTGGAGGTGCGGGGGGGTCTACAATGAGCAGTTCTTC. The chain combines TRBV30 with TRBJ2-1; 9 bases match TRBD2. Trimming removed 3 bases from V and 3 bases from J; junction bases left unmatched: 3. Germline lookup yields CDR1 GTSNPN and CDR2 SVGIG (reference sequence). There are 14 residues in the CDR3.

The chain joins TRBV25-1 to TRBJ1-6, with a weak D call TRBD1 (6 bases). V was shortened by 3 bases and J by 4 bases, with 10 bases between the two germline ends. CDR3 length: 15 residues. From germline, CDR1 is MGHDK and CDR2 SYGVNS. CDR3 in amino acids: CASSERTVYNSPLHF. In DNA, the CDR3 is TGTGCCAGCAGTGAGCGGACAGTTTATAATTCACCCCTCCACTTT. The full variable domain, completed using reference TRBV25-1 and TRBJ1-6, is EADIYQTPRYLVIGTGKKITLECSQTMGHDKMYWYQQDPGMELHLIHYSYGVNSTEKGDLSSESTVSRIRTEHFPLTLESARPSHTSQYLCASSERTVYNSPLHFGNGTRLTVT.

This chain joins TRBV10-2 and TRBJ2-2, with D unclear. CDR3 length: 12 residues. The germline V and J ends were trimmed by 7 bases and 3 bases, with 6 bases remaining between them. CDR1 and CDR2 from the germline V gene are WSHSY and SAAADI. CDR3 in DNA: TGCGCCAGCACCTGGGACACCGGGGAGCTGTTTTTT. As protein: CASTWDTGELFF.

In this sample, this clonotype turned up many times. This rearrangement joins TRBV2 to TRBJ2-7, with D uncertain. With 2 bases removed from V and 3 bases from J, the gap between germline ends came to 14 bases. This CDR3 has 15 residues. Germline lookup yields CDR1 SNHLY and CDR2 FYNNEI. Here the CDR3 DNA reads TGTGCCAGCAGTGAATTTGACAAATCACTCTACGAGCAGTACTTC. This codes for CASSEFDKSLYEQYF.

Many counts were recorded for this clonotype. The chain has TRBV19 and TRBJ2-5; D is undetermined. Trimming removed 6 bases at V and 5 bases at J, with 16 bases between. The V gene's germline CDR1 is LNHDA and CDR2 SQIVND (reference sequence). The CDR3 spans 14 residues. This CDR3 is CASSEDSSRETQYF. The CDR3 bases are TGTGCCAGTAGCGAAGACTCCTCCCGGGAGACCCAGTACTTC.

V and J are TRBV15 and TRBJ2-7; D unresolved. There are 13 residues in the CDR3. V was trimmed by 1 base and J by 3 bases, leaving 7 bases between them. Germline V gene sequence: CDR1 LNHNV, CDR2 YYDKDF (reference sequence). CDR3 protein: CATSRGTDYEQYF. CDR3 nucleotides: TGTGCCACCAGCAGAGGAACAGACTACGAGCAGTACTTC.

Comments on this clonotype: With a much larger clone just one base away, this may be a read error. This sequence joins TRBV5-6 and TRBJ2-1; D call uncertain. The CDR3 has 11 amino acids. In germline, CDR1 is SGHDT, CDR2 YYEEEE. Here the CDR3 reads CASSFLGERFF. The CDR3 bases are TGTGCCAGCAGCTTTTTGGGTGAGCGGTTCTTC.

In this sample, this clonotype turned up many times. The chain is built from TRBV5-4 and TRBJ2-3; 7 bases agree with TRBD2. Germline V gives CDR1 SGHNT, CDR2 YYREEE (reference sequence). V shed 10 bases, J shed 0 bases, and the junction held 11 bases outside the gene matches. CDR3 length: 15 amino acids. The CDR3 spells CASRWGGSSTDTQYF. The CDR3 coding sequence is TGTGCCTCTAGGTGGGGAGGGTCTAGCACAGATACGCAGTATTTT.

CDR3 nucleotide sequence: TGTGCCACCAGCAGAGGACAGGGTCCCTACGAGCAGTACTTC. Translation gives CATSRGQGPYEQYF. V usage is TRBV15 and J usage is TRBJ2-7; 7 nucleotides agree with TRBD1. V lost 1 base to trimming and J lost 2 bases; unmatched junction nucleotides: 2. The germline CDR1 and CDR2 sequences are LNHNV and YYDKDF (reference sequence). The CDR3 consists of 14 residues.

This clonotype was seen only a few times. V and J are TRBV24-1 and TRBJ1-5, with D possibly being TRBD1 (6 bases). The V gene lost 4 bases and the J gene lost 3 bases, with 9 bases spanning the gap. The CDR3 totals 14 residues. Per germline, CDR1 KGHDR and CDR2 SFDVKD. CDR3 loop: CATSDAGANQPQHF. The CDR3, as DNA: TGTGCCACCAGTGACGCAGGGGCCAATCAGCCCCAGCATTTT.

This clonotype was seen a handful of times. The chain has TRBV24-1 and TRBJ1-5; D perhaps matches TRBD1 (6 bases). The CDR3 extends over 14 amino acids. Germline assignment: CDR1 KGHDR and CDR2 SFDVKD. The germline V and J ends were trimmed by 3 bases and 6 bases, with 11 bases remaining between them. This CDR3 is CATSDPTGIQPQHF. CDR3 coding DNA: TGTGCCACCAGTGATCCCACAGGGATTCAGCCCCAGCATTTT.

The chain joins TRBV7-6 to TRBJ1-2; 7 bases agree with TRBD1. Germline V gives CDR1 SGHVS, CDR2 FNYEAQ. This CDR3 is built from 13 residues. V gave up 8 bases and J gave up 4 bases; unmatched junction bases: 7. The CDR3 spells CASGGGAIYGYTF. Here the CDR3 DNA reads TGTGCCAGCGGAGGGGGCGCAATCTATGGCTACACCTTC.

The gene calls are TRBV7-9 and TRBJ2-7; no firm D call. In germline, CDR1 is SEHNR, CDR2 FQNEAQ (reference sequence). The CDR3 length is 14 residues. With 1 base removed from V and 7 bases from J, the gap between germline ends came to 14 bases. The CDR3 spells CASSLEGGIREQYF. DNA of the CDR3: TGTGCCAGCAGCTTAGAGGGTGGGATTAGGGAGCAGTACTTC.

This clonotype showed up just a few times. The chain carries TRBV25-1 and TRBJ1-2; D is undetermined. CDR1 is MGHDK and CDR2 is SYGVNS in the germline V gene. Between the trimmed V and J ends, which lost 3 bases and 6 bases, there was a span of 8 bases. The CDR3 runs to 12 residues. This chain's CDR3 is CASSDSGDGYTF. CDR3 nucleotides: TGTGCCAGCAGTGATTCTGGAGATGGCTACACCTTC.

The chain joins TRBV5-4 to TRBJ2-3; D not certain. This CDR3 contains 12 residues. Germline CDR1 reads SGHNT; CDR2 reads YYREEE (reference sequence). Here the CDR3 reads CAVGYPTDTQYF. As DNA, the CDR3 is TGTGCGGTGGGATATCCCACAGATACGCAGTATTTT.

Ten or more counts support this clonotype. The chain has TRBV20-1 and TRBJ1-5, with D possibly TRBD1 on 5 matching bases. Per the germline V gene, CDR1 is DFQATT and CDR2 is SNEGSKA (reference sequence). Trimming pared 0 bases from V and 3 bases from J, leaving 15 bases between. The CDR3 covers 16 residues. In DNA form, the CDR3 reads TGCAGTGCTAGAGATGCGGGGAGGGGTGACAATCAGCCCCAGCATTTT. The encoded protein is CSARDAGRGDNQPQHF.

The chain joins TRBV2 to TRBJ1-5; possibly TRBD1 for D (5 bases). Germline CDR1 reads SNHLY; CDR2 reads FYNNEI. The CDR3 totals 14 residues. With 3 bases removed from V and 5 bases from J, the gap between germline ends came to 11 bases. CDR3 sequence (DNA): TGTGCCAGCAGTGATTGGGGGGAATATCAGCCCCAGCATTTT. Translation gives CASSDWGEYQPQHF.